The next 32 T cell receptor beta chains were all read from a single sample in a study of shared clonotypes between healthy human individuals. Terminally differentiated effector memory CD45RA+ cells were excluded by CCR7 positive selection of CD45RO-negative cells. The data were produced by immunoSEQ multiplex PCR, yet TCRdb's version contains in-frame clones alone and is incomplete. In the table there are around 600,000 clones, 90% to 95% of which are singletons. The sequencing input was naive CD8+ T cells sorted from blood. Every receptor here comes from a woman in her 30s in good health.

This clone was seen a few times. The V gene is TRBV19, the J gene TRBJ1-1; D call uncertain. From germline, CDR1 is LNHDA and CDR2 SQIVND (reference sequence). This CDR3 has 13 residues. V was shortened by 2 bases and J by 6 bases, with 10 bases between the two germline ends. The CDR3 protein is CASSIPMDAEAFF. CDR3 DNA: TGTGCCAGTAGTATACCGATGGATGCTGAAGCTTTCTTT.

CDR3 in DNA: TGTGCCATCAGTGAGCCCACCTATTCGGGAGGGTCCTACGAGCAGTACTTC. Protein: CAISEPTYSGGSYEQYF. The chain recombines TRBV10-3 with TRBJ2-7, with 8 positions matching TRBD2. This CDR3 comprises 17 residues. From germline, CDR1 is ENHRY and CDR2 SYGVKD. V trimming: 2 bases; J trimming: 1 base; junction bases outside the gene matches: 10.

Written as DNA, the CDR3 is TGTGCCAGCAGCTTCCAGGACAGGGGGCCTTTTTATGAGCAGTTCTTC. It encodes CASSFQDRGPFYEQFF. V and J are TRBV7-9 and TRBJ2-1, with 11 positions matching TRBD1. The germline V gene has CDR1 SEHNR and CDR2 FQNEAQ (reference sequence). The CDR3 consists of 16 residues. V was clipped by 3 bases and J by 8 bases; unmatched bases: 9.

The genes are TRBV4-1 and TRBJ2-7, with a tentative D call TRBD2 (5 bases). The CDR3 has 15 residues. Germline loops: CDR1 MGHRA, CDR2 YSYEKL. Trimming shortened V by 3 bases and J by 9 bases, and 21 bases separated the two germline ends. The CDR3 sequence: CASSQDGLGSLGQYF. In DNA, the CDR3 is TGCGCCAGCAGCCAGGATGGACTGGGTTCATTAGGGCAGTACTTC.

The rearrangement links TRBV18 to TRBJ2-5; TRBD2 matches 7 bases. Losses at the gene ends were 0 bases for V and 4 bases for J; bases not matched to a gene: 8. The CDR3 loop spans 16 amino acids. Germline V gene lookup returns CDR1 KGHSH and CDR2 LQKENI. CDR3 DNA sequence: TGTGCCAGCTCACCACCTGTTGCGGGAGTGATAGAGACCCAGTACTTC. Translated, it gives CASSPPVAGVIETQYF.

The CDR3 bases are TGTGCCAGCAGTTTAAGTTCTAGCCCATACAATGAGCAGTTCTTC. It translates to CASSLSSSPYNEQFF. The genes are TRBV27 and TRBJ2-1; D is perhaps TRBD2 (5 bases). From germline, CDR1 is MNHEY and CDR2 SMNVEV (reference sequence). V was cut by 2 bases and J by 4 bases, with 12 bases left in between. This CDR3 is built from 15 residues.

This chain uses TRBV27 with TRBJ2-5; the D is unclear. TRBJ2-7 matches the DNA end more closely, so the J call is doubtful. The CDR3 contains 15 residues. Germline V gives CDR1 MNHEY, CDR2 SMNVEV (reference sequence). The CDR3 region is CASSLDWDGTYEQYF. The CDR3 DNA is TGTGCCAGCAGTTTAGATTGGGATGGGACCTACGAGCAGTACTTC.

Details on this clone: Other DNA sequences in this specimen translate into the identical CDR3. The chain joins TRBV11-2 to TRBJ2-3, with D unresolved. Trimming removed 3 bases at V and 1 base at J, with 5 bases between. The germline V gene encodes CDR1 SGHAT and CDR2 FQNNGV. The CDR3 has 13 amino acids. The CDR3 protein is CASSFRGTDTQYF. CDR3 nucleotide sequence: TGTGCCAGCAGCTTTCGGGGCACAGATACGCAGTATTTT.

The V call is TRBV29-1, the J call TRBJ1-1; no definite D call. The CDR3 is 14 amino acids. Trimming removed 0 bases at V and 6 bases at J, with 14 bases between. Per germline, CDR1 SQVTM and CDR2 ANQGSEA. In DNA form, the CDR3 reads TGCAGCGTTGAAGATTCGAGAGGCCGACCTGAAGCTTTCTTT. Translated: CSVEDSRGRPEAFF.

CDR3 loop: CATLGQGELGEGTDTQYF. The CDR3 DNA follows: TGTGCCACCCTCGGACAGGGCGAGCTTGGAGAAGGCACAGATACGCAGTATTTT. The rearrangement uses TRBV19 and TRBJ2-3, with 8 bases matching TRBD1. CDR3 length equals 18 residues. With 10 bases clipped from V and 1 base from J, the junction kept 19 bases outside the gene matches. Germline lookup yields CDR1 LNHDA and CDR2 SQIVND (reference sequence).

Note on this clone: The sample holds other DNA sequences that translate to the same CDR3. The CDR3, as DNA: TGTGCCAGCAGCTTAGGTAGGACCTACGAGCAGTACTTC. Protein product: CASSLGRTYEQYF. The chain couples TRBV7-9 to TRBJ2-7; no definite D call. Germline CDR1 reads SEHNR; CDR2 reads FQNEAQ (reference sequence). Trimming removed 1 base at V and 2 bases at J, with 6 bases between. CDR3 length equals 13 residues.

This chain uses TRBV19 with TRBJ1-4; no clear D gene. This CDR3 has 13 residues. The V gene's germline CDR1 is LNHDA and CDR2 SQIVND (reference sequence). The germline V and J ends were trimmed by 7 bases and 5 bases, with 11 bases remaining between them. This CDR3 reads CASMGSPNEKLFF. The CDR3 nucleotides are TGTGCCAGTATGGGCAGCCCCAATGAAAAACTGTTTTTT.

The J gene is TRBJ2-3, the V gene TRBV7-8; D perhaps matches TRBD2 (6 bases). The V gene's germline CDR1 is SGHVS and CDR2 FQNEAQ. This CDR3 spans 14 amino acids. Trimming pared 2 bases from V and 1 base from J, leaving 7 bases between. The CDR3: CASSLRLGTDTQYF. The CDR3 coding sequence is TGTGCCAGCAGCTTAAGACTAGGCACAGATACGCAGTATTTT.

This sequence joins TRBV29-1 and TRBJ1-1; no firm D call. Trimming took 5 bases from V and 1 from J, leaving 8 bases between them. The germline V gene has CDR1 SQVTM and CDR2 ANQGSEA. CDR3 size: 12 residues. CDR3 coding DNA: TGCAGCGTTCGACCGGGGAACACTGAAGCTTTCTTT. Protein: CSVRPGNTEAFF.

The chain couples TRBV19 to TRBJ2-1, with 9 nucleotides matching TRBD2. CDR1 is LNHDA, CDR2 SQIVND, per germline (reference sequence). This CDR3 region has 15 residues. Losses at the gene ends were 3 bases for V and 5 bases for J; bases not matched to a gene: 5. The CDR3 DNA sequence: TGTGCCAGTAGTATCGGTAGCGGGGGACACAATGAGCAGTTCTTC. It yields the protein CASSIGSGGHNEQFF.

This clone was counted once. This chain connects TRBV7-8 to TRBJ2-7; TRBD1 might be the D (5 bases). This CDR3 has 17 residues. The V end was cut by 0 bases, the J end by 3 bases, with 18 bases between. Looked up from germline, CDR1 is SGHVS and CDR2 is FQNEAQ. The CDR3 DNA reads as TGTGCCAGCAGCTTAGCGGTGGGGCCAGGGTTTATCTACGAGCAGTACTTC. This sequence encodes CASSLAVGPGFIYEQYF.

The gene calls are TRBV27 and TRBJ2-2; TRBD2 aligns across 8 bases. Per germline, CDR1 MNHEY and CDR2 SMNVEV (reference sequence). The V and J ends lost 4 bases and 2 bases, in that order; junction bases with no gene match: 18. The CDR3 covers 20 residues. CDR3: CASSSLAPVYAGGNTGELFF. The CDR3 DNA reads as TGTGCCAGCAGTTCCCTCGCCCCCGTCTATGCGGGAGGAAACACCGGGGAGCTGTTTTTT.

This chain joins TRBV28 and TRBJ2-1; 9 positions match TRBD2. V dropped 3 bases and J dropped 8; count of bases not matched to a gene: 11. The CDR3 loop spans 16 amino acids. Germline CDR1 and CDR2: MDHEN and SYDVKM. CDR3 residues: CASSFIRGRVSDEQFF. For the CDR3, the DNA is TGTGCCAGCAGTTTTATCCGCGGGAGGGTATCCGATGAGCAGTTCTTC.

The chain joins TRBV7-6 to TRBJ2-3; 7 nucleotides agree with TRBD1. Germline V CDR1 and CDR2: SGHVS, FNYEAQ. CDR3 length: 16 residues. The ends lost 1 base at V and 5 bases at J; junction bases unmatched: 9. The CDR3: CASSLDLGGRVDTQYF. The DNA for the CDR3 is TGTGCCAGCAGCTTAGATTTAGGGGGCCGGGTAGATACGCAGTATTTT.

The chain joins TRBV15 to TRBJ1-5; no definite D call. V gave up 9 bases and J gave up 7 bases, with 13 bases separating them. Germline loops: CDR1 LNHNV, CDR2 YYDKDF (reference sequence). This CDR3 region has 12 residues. CDR3: CATSLGDQPQHF. CDR3 bases: TGTGCCACAAGCCTGGGAGACCAGCCCCAGCATTTT.

The CDR3 region is CASSHSVMGASSYEQYF. The DNA for the CDR3 is TGTGCCAGCAGCCACAGTGTGATGGGGGCGTCCTCCTACGAGCAGTACTTC. The chain has TRBV7-9 and TRBJ2-7, with D possibly being TRBD1 (6 bases). Between the trimmed V and J ends, which lost 5 bases and 0 bases, there was a span of 20 bases. The CDR3 consists of 17 residues. Germline lookup yields CDR1 SEHNR and CDR2 FQNEAQ (reference sequence).

This clone has only one observation. The chain joins TRBV10-1 to TRBJ2-1; TRBD2 matches 7 bases. The germline V gene encodes CDR1 WNHNN and CDR2 SYGVQD (reference sequence). The CDR3 is 16 residues long. Trimming removed 3 bases from V and 4 bases from J; junction bases left unmatched: 9. In DNA form, the CDR3 reads TGCGCCAGCAGTGACCCTCTCGGGGAGGGATACAATGAGCAGTTCTTC. Protein: CASSDPLGEGYNEQFF.

The rearrangement links TRBV23-1 to TRBJ1-5, with 7 bases aligning to TRBD1. TRBV23-1 is identified as an open reading frame with a role that is uncertain. This CDR3 has 15 residues. With V trimmed by 6 bases and J by 3 bases, 8 bases remained unmatched. The CDR3 nucleotides read TGCGCCAGCAGAGAAACAGGGGCGGACAATCAGCCCCAGCATTTT. Protein: CASRETGADNQPQHF.

This clone appeared once. The rearrangement uses TRBV4-1 and TRBJ2-3; TRBD2 aligns across 8 bases. The CDR3 sequence is 17 residues long. CDR1 is MGHRA and CDR2 is YSYEKL in the germline V gene. V trimming: 0 bases; J trimming: 0 bases; junction bases outside the gene matches: 5. In DNA, the CDR3 is TGCGCCAGCAGCCAAGATCCAGCGGGAGCTAGCACAGATACGCAGTATTTT. Encoded protein: CASSQDPAGASTDTQYF.

This chain links TRBV4-1 with TRBJ2-2, with D possibly called TRBD1 or TRBD2 (6 bases each). The CDR3 has 16 amino acids. Germline V gene data show CDR1 as MGHRA and CDR2 as YSYEKL. V was cut by 1 base and J by 3 bases, with 12 bases left in between. CDR3 nucleotide sequence: TGCGCCAGCAGCCAAGCAACGGGGGCCTACACCGGGGAGCTGTTTTTT. Translated, it gives CASSQATGAYTGELFF.

The genes are TRBV6-1 and TRBJ2-4, with TRBD2 as a possible D gene (5 bases). Germline V CDR1 and CDR2: MNHNS, SASEGT. The CDR3 consists of 15 residues. V was clipped by 6 bases and J by 1 base, with 13 bases between them. CDR3: CASRRVLDAKNIQYF. The CDR3 nucleotides are TGTGCCAGCAGGCGGGTTCTAGACGCCAAAAACATTCAGTACTTC.

This clone appeared a single time. The chain carries TRBV19 and TRBJ1-5; D is unresolved. With 6 bases removed from V and 0 bases from J, the gap between germline ends came to 27 bases. Germline V gene sequence: CDR1 LNHDA, CDR2 SQIVND (reference sequence). The CDR3 has 20 residues. CDR3 sequence reads: CASSPTRSTSWGYSNQPQHF. The CDR3 region has the DNA TGTGCCAGTAGCCCGACACGCTCTACCTCATGGGGTTATAGCAATCAGCCCCAGCATTTT.

This clone was detected a few times. The chain combines TRBV7-3 with TRBJ1-2; 12 bases map to TRBD1. Germline assignment: CDR1 SGHTA and CDR2 FQGTGA. Losses at the gene ends were 5 bases for V and 8 bases for J; bases not matched to a gene: 9. The CDR3 length is 15 residues. The CDR3 DNA is TGTGCCAGCAGCATCGACGGGACAGGGGGCAAGGGCTACACCTTC. The encoded protein is CASSIDGTGGKGYTF.

CDR3 nucleotides: TGTGCCAGCAATTCTCGTGGGGGGGGCTACGAGCAGTACTTC. The encoded protein is CASNSRGGGYEQYF. The chain has TRBV27 and TRBJ2-7, with 7 nucleotides matching TRBD2. The junction had 9 bases not matched to a gene; V was cut back by 7 bases and J by 3 bases. CDR3 length equals 14 residues. Germline V gene data show CDR1 as MNHEY and CDR2 as SMNVEV (reference sequence).

The DNA for the CDR3 is TGTGCCAGCAGCCCTTTCGTGGGGGCCATGGAGCTGTTTTTT. Translating it yields CASSPFVGAMELFF. The chain has TRBV28 and TRBJ2-2, with a tentative D call TRBD1 (6 bases). Germline CDR1 reads MDHEN; CDR2 reads SYDVKM. V lost 6 bases and J lost 10, with 18 bases in between. This CDR3 comprises 14 residues.

The chain carries TRBV9 and TRBJ2-7; no clear D. Germline CDR1 is SGDLS and CDR2 is YYNGEE. The CDR3 has 14 residues. V lost 3 bases and J lost 1, with 11 bases in between. The DNA of the CDR3 is TGTGCCAGCAGCGCCCCGGGCCAGTCCTACGAGCAGTACTTC. It translates to CASSAPGQSYEQYF.

V is TRBV4-1 and J is TRBJ2-7; no definite D call. There are 15 residues in the CDR3. Germline lookup yields CDR1 MGHRA and CDR2 YSYEKL. The germline V and J ends were trimmed by 1 base and 0 bases, with 10 bases remaining between them. CDR3 residues: CASSQGLLSSYEQYF. Here the CDR3 DNA reads TGCGCCAGCAGCCAAGGACTTCTTAGCTCCTACGAGCAGTACTTC.